These 8 T cell receptor beta chains were sequenced from one sample in a study of vaccination and CD4 T cells after COVID-19. Regarding treatment: approximately nine-day PBMC culture with coronavirus spike peptide pools or control peptides (ViraFEST assay). Their antigen targets remain unknown. Researchers used the Oncomine TCR Beta short-read assay to sequence DNA from cultured CD4+ T cells. TCRdb re-called the PCR reads with MiXCR, one entry per CDR3 protein. The top ten clones hold approximately 22% of a sample with fewer than 9,000 distinct CDR3 sequences, under 20% of them seen once. The source material was CD4+ T cells from blood, cultured in vitro, sampled after SARS-CoV-2 vaccination. Source of these receptors: a human donor who had recovered from COVID-19.

The chain employs TRBV5-6 and TRBJ1-1; TRBD1 matches 9 bases. Germline CDR1 reads SGHDT; CDR2 reads YYEEEE. This CDR3 has 13 amino acids. Unmatched junction bases numbered 4, after V lost 6 bases and J lost 4 bases. CDR3 in DNA: TGTGCCAGCAACCCGGACAGGGGCACTGAAGCTTTCTTT. It codes for CASNPDRGTEAFF.

In this sample, this clonotype turned up a few times. V gene TRBV29-1 combines with J gene TRBJ1-2, with 8 bases fitting TRBD1. Germline V gene lookup returns CDR1 SQVTM and CDR2 ANQGSEA. This CDR3 contains 13 residues. The junction had 3 bases not matched to a gene; V was cut back by 6 bases and J by 0 bases. Written as DNA, the CDR3 is TGCAGCGTGACAGGGGATTCTAACTATGGCTACACCTTC. Protein product: CSVTGDSNYGYTF.

In this sample, this clonotype turned up a few times. The chain combines TRBV10-3 with TRBJ1-1, with D perhaps TRBD1 (5 bases). V was cut by 0 bases and J by 4 bases, with 12 bases left in between. The CDR3 is 15 residues long. Germline CDR1 is ENHRY and CDR2 is SYGVKD. The CDR3 sequence: CAISESDAGSTEAFF. The DNA for the CDR3 is TGTGCCATCAGTGAGTCGGACGCAGGGAGCACTGAAGCTTTCTTT.

This chain connects TRBV7-8 to TRBJ1-1, with D perhaps TRBD1 (6 bases). The V gene lost 5 bases and the J gene lost 1 base, with 8 bases spanning the gap. The CDR3 loop spans 13 amino acids. Germline CDR1 and CDR2: SGHVS and FQNEAQ. Here the CDR3 DNA reads TGTGCCAGCAGCGCGGACAGGAACACTGAAGCTTTCTTT. This codes for CASSADRNTEAFF.

This clonotype ranks as medium-sized. This chain uses TRBV28 with TRBJ1-6, with 7 bases matching TRBD1. Germline assignment: CDR1 MDHEN and CDR2 SYDVKM. This CDR3 region has 14 residues. After removal of 6 bases from V and 8 bases from J, the junction contained 7 bases not matched to a gene. DNA for the CDR3: TGTGCCAGCAGCCGGGGACAGCCAGATTCACCCCTCCACTTT. It translates to CASSRGQPDSPLHF.

This clonotype has a handful of counts. CDR3 nucleotide sequence: TGCAGCGTTGAAGGAAGGACGGGAGGTGGCGAGCAGTACTTC. Protein: CSVEGRTGGGEQYF. This rearrangement joins TRBV29-1 to TRBJ2-7; 7 bases are shared with TRBD2. The length of the CDR3 is 14 residues. Germline assignment: CDR1 SQVTM and CDR2 ANQGSEA. Trimming took 1 base from V and 6 from J; bases not matched to a gene: 9.

The chain links TRBV10-3 to TRBJ1-1; 9 bases are a match to TRBD1. From germline, CDR1 is ENHRY and CDR2 SYGVKD. With 0 bases clipped from V and 0 bases from J, the junction kept 11 bases outside the gene matches. This CDR3 has 19 residues. The CDR3 is CAISESGTGRRVMNTEAFF. DNA for the CDR3: TGTGCCATCAGTGAGTCTGGGACAGGGAGGAGGGTAATGAACACTGAAGCTTTCTTT.

J is TRBJ1-5 and V is TRBV28, with a weak D call TRBD1 (6 bases). This CDR3 has 16 residues. Deletions cut 3 bases from V and 2 bases from J, with 14 bases between. Looked up from germline, CDR1 is MDHEN and CDR2 is SYDVKM. The CDR3 region is CASSFLGQIGNQPQHF. The CDR3 DNA is TGTGCCAGCAGTTTTTTAGGACAGATTGGCAATCAGCCCCAGCATTTT.